These 4 T cell receptor beta chains were all obtained from the same sample, sequenced in a study of molecular identifiers for immune sequencing clone quantification. TCRdb analysed the PCR reads with MiXCR anew, one entry per CDR3 protein. Found here are approximately 63,000 distinct CDR3 sequences, over 15% of them singletons; the top ten hold more than 1.2%. The sequenced sample consisted of naive CD8+ T cells from blood, with Jurkat cell RNA spiked in. Noted subset: FACS-sorted CD8+CD4-CCR7+CD45RA+ naive T cells. These receptors were collected from a human donor in good health. Some libraries in this study had Jurkat cell RNA spiked in.

This clonotype was seen many times. The V call is TRBV4-3, the J call TRBJ2-7; 8 bases are shared with TRBD2. In germline, CDR1 is LGHNA, CDR2 YSLEER. V was clipped by 0 bases and J by 6 bases; unmatched bases: 10. The CDR3 runs to 16 residues. The CDR3 DNA is TGCGCCAGCAGCCAAGATTTTAGGACTAGCTTTAGCGAGCAGTACTTC. This translates into CASSQDFRTSFSEQYF.

This clonotype has at least ten counts. This chain connects TRBV27 to TRBJ2-7; D not certain. This CDR3 contains 11 residues. Trimming removed 6 bases from V and 2 bases from J, with 5 bases in between. Germline lookup yields CDR1 MNHEY and CDR2 SMNVEV (reference sequence). This chain's CDR3 is CASRTTYEQYF. CDR3 coding DNA: TGTGCCAGCAGAACTACCTACGAGCAGTACTTC.

This clonotype was counted at least ten times. The rearrangement uses TRBV7-9 and TRBJ2-7, with D unresolved. The CDR3 is 12 residues long. Germline lookup yields CDR1 SEHNR and CDR2 FQNEAQ (reference sequence). Trimming left V 5 bases short and J 2 bases short, with 7 bases between. The CDR3 DNA follows: TGTGCCAGCAGCCAGGCCCCCTACGAGCAGTACTTC. Its protein is CASSQAPYEQYF.

In its sample, this clonotype was seen many times. V and J are TRBV28 and TRBJ2-7; tentatively, D is TRBD1 (5 bases). CDR1 and CDR2 from the germline V gene are MDHEN and SYDVKM. The CDR3 totals 18 residues. V was trimmed by 0 bases and J by 0 bases, leaving 18 bases between them. This CDR3 reads CASSLWPAKDTSSYEQYF. CDR3 coding DNA: TGTGCCAGCAGTTTATGGCCAGCCAAGGACACGTCCTCCTACGAGCAGTACTTC.